These 13 T cell receptor beta chains came from one sample sequenced in a study of cytomegalovirus exposure and HLA in healthy donors. Libraries were prepared by immunoSEQ multiplex PCR; TCRdb keeps only in-frame clonotypes and omits some of them. The profile shows some 49,000 clones, 94% of them singletons. Material for sequencing was PBMCs. The receptor set was obtained from a woman younger than 30 in good health and CMV-seropositive.

The chain recombines TRBV7-9 with TRBJ2-7; a weak D match, TRBD2 (6 bases). Germline V CDR1 and CDR2: SEHNR, FQNEAQ (reference sequence). The CDR3 spans 13 residues. The V and J ends lost 5 bases and 3 bases respectively, with 11 bases between them. The CDR3 loop reads CASSIGTYYEQYF. CDR3 in DNA: TGTGCCAGCAGCATCGGGACTTACTACGAGCAGTACTTC.

The V and J genes are TRBV19 and TRBJ2-1; TRBD2 matches at 14 bases. Germline V gives CDR1 LNHDA, CDR2 SQIVND (reference sequence). The V gene end was trimmed by 1 base and the J gene end by 6 bases; junction bases not matched to a gene: 8. This CDR3 has 18 amino acids. In DNA, the CDR3 is TGTGCCAGTAGTATAGGACTAGCGGGAGGGCGGGGGGTCAATGAGCAGTTCTTC. Translating gives CASSIGLAGGRGVNEQFF.

The V call is TRBV7-3, the J call TRBJ2-1, with D possibly being TRBD1 (6 bases). From germline, CDR1 is SGHTA and CDR2 FQGTGA. Trimming left V 5 bases short and J 8 bases short, with 19 bases between. The CDR3 is 15 amino acids. Here the CDR3 DNA reads TGTGCCAGCAGCCGCGCCAAATCTAGGGGGTATGAGCAGTTCTTC. It is translated as CASSRAKSRGYEQFF.

This chain links TRBV10-2 with TRBJ2-7; TRBD2 matches 11 bases. The CDR3 covers 16 residues. The V and J ends lost 6 bases and 4 bases, in that order; junction bases with no gene match: 11. The V gene's germline CDR1 is WSHSY and CDR2 SAAADI. The CDR3 loop reads CASSYYSGRAPYEQYF. The CDR3 nucleotides are TGCGCCAGCAGCTACTATAGCGGGAGGGCCCCTTACGAGCAGTACTTC.

The chain combines TRBV4-3 with TRBJ1-2, with D hard to call. The CDR3 consists of 15 residues. Germline lookup yields CDR1 LGHNA and CDR2 YSLEER. Trimming stripped 0 bases from V and 4 bases from J, with 12 bases between. The CDR3 DNA follows: TGCGCCAGCAGCCAAGATCGAGAATCTAGCTATGGCTACACCTTC. Translated: CASSQDRESSYGYTF.

This chain joins TRBV7-9 and TRBJ1-1; TRBD1 agrees at 7 bases. This CDR3 contains 16 residues. The trim removed 5 bases at V and 4 bases at J, leaving 13 bases unmatched. Germline lookup yields CDR1 SEHNR and CDR2 FQNEAQ (reference sequence). The CDR3 loop is CASSPGAGTVVTEAFF. For the CDR3, the DNA is TGTGCCAGCAGCCCGGGAGCCGGGACAGTGGTCACTGAAGCTTTCTTT.

V gene TRBV30 combines with J gene TRBJ1-3; D gene ambiguous. Trimming shortened V by 2 bases and J by 2 bases, and 7 bases separated the two germline ends. There are 13 residues in the CDR3. Germline CDR1 GTSNPN, CDR2 SVGIG (reference sequence). DNA for the CDR3: TGTGCCTGGAGTTCGGTAGCTGGAAACACCATATATTTT. Translation: CAWSSVAGNTIYF.

This sequence joins TRBV9 and TRBJ1-1; no clear D gene. V lost 0 bases to trimming and J lost 1 base, with 4 bases between them. The CDR3 length is 13 residues. Germline CDR1 and CDR2: SGDLS and YYNGEE. CDR3 nucleotide sequence: TGTGCCAGCAGCGTAGGAGCGAACACTGAAGCTTTCTTT. Amino acid sequence: CASSVGANTEAFF. Together with reference TRBV9 and TRBJ1-1, the CDR3 gives the full variable domain: DSGVTQTPKHLITATGQRVTLRCSPRSGDLSVYWYQQSLDQGLQFLIQYYNGEERAKGNILERFSAQQFPDLHSELNLSSLELGDSALYFCASSVGANTEAFFGQGTRLTVV.

The chain combines TRBV7-6 with TRBJ1-1, with D perhaps matching TRBD1 (6 bases). V was pared by 4 bases and J by 0 bases, with 9 bases between. The CDR3 covers 14 residues. The germline V gene has CDR1 SGHVS and CDR2 FNYEAQ. The CDR3 loop is CASSSGVLNTEAFF. For the CDR3, the DNA is TGTGCCAGCAGCTCAGGGGTTTTGAACACTGAAGCTTTCTTT.

The chain combines TRBV5-6 with TRBJ1-4; maybe TRBD1 (5 bases). The CDR3 loop spans 16 amino acids. The V gene's germline CDR1 is SGHDT and CDR2 YYEEEE. V was pared by 4 bases and J by 5 bases, with 18 bases between. The CDR3 sequence is CASSLRSTGENEKLFF. CDR3 coding DNA: TGTGCCAGCAGCCTCCGCTCCACAGGAGAAAATGAAAAACTGTTTTTT.

The chain links TRBV30 to TRBJ2-1; a weak D match, TRBD1 (5 bases). Deletions cut 1 base from V and 0 bases from J, with 7 bases between. The CDR3 consists of 14 residues. CDR1 is GTSNPN, CDR2 SVGIG, per germline (reference sequence). The CDR3: CAWSGRGSYNEQFF. The CDR3 DNA reads as TGTGCCTGGAGTGGAAGGGGCTCCTACAATGAGCAGTTCTTC. Full variable domain (outside the CDR3, taken from reference TRBV30 and TRBJ2-1): SQTIHQWPATLVQPVGSPLSLECTVEGTSNPNLYWYRQAAGRGLQLLFYSVGIGQISSEVPQNLSASRPQDRQFILSSKKLLLSDSGFYLCAWSGRGSYNEQFFGPGTRLTVL.

The V gene is TRBV7-6, the J gene TRBJ2-2; TRBD2 aligns across 8 bases. The V segment lost 5 bases and the J segment 8 bases; nucleotides outside the gene matches: 7. Germline CDR1 is SGHVS and CDR2 is FNYEAQ. The CDR3 runs 14 residues. CDR3 coding DNA: TGTGCCAGCAGCCCCAGCGGGAGTGTGGGGGAGCTGTTTTTT. It codes for CASSPSGSVGELFF.

The chain recombines TRBV4-2 with TRBJ1-2; D not resolved. CDR3 size: 14 residues. From germline, CDR1 is LGHNA and CDR2 YNFKEQ. The V gene lost 1 base and the J gene lost 4 bases, with 10 bases spanning the gap. CDR3 sequence: CASSQGPLGYGYTF. In DNA form, the CDR3 reads TGTGCCAGCAGCCAAGGCCCCCTAGGCTATGGCTACACCTTC.